This record looks at one T cell receptor beta chain sequence and its context. Its antigen is not known. The data originate from a study of CD8 T cells in ankylosing spondylitis. For TCR beta, libraries came from quantitative 5'-RACE with molecular barcodes. Each CDR3 protein is one row after TCRdb ran MiXCR on the 5' RACE reads. The table has about 800,000 distinct CDR3 sequences, 10% to 15% seen once. General study points: The clones that were linked to disease were reported to be significantly enriched in matched synovial fluid samples from ankylosing spondylitis patients. Made up of fewer than ten highly homologous variants, a TCR beta motif appeared characteristic of ankylosing spondylitis blood. Disease-linked clones had a CD8+ phenotype and relatively low frequency in peripheral blood. A subset of motif variants has previously been described in the synovial fluid and blood of reactive arthritis.

V lost 6 bases and J lost 2, with 11 bases in between. The germline V gene has CDR1 DFQATT and CDR2 SNEGSKA (reference sequence). The CDR3 is 13 residues long. Sequences were obtained from blood, either unsorted or a sorted T cell fraction (not recorded which). The receptor's source is a male donor with ankylosing spondylitis. The chain couples TRBV20-1 to TRBJ1-5, with a possible D match to TRBD1 (5 bases). The CDR3 coding sequence is TGCAGTGCAGCCAGAGGGGGCAATCAGCCCCAGCATTTT. It specifies CSAARGGNQPQHF.